These 11 T cell receptor beta chains share one sample of origin, sequenced in a study of cytotoxic CD8 clonotypes in ibrutinib-treated CLL. TCRdb keeps only in-frame clones here, not all; method: immunoSEQ multiplex PCR. The data hold about 160,000 clones, with 70% to 85% observed a single time. This specimen was PBMCs, taken after 24 months of ibrutinib treatment. The receptors were gathered from a human donor with chronic lymphocytic leukemia.

V usage is TRBV5-1 and J usage is TRBJ2-1; 8 bases line up with TRBD2. J gave up 1 base and V 1 base, and 10 bases lay outside the gene matches. Germline lookup yields CDR1 SGHRS and CDR2 YFSETQ. CDR3 size: 18 residues. The CDR3 DNA reads as TGCGCCAGCAGCTTGAGGCCCACCGGGGGGGCGTCCTACAATGAGCAGTTCTTC. Protein product: CASSLRPTGGASYNEQFF.

As for this clone: This sample also contains other DNA sequences that code for the same CDR3. The chain joins TRBV18 to TRBJ1-5; D remains ambiguous. Germline values: CDR1 KGHSH, CDR2 LQKENI. This CDR3 has 13 residues. V lost 3 bases to trimming and J lost 2 bases, with 5 bases between them. In DNA, the CDR3 is TGTGCCAGCTCACCCGAGGGCAATCAGCCCCAGCATTTT. Translating gives CASSPEGNQPQHF.

The V call is TRBV5-6, the J call TRBJ2-7; D is perhaps TRBD1 or TRBD2 (5 bases each). Deletions cut 4 bases from V and 0 bases from J, with 14 bases between. CDR3 length: 15 residues. CDR1 and CDR2 from the germline V gene are SGHDT and YYEEEE. The DNA for the CDR3 is TGTGCCAGCAGCGGGGGACGGTGGAGCTCCTACGAGCAGTACTTC. Amino acids: CASSGGRWSSYEQYF. Based on the CDR3 plus reference TRBV5-6 and TRBJ2-7, the full variable domain is DAGVTQSPTHLIKTRGQQVTLRCSPKSGHDTVSWYQQALGQGPQFIFQYYEEEERQRGNFPDRFSGHQFPNYSSELNVNALLLGDSALYLCASSGGRWSSYEQYFGPGTRLTVT.

The chain is built from TRBV30 and TRBJ1-5; 8 nucleotides agree with TRBD1. After removal of 2 bases from V and 2 bases from J, the junction contained 5 bases not matched to a gene. Germline assignment: CDR1 GTSNPN and CDR2 SVGIG (reference sequence). CDR3 length equals 15 residues. In DNA form, the CDR3 reads TGTGCCTGGAGTACCACGACAGGGGGCAATCAGCCCCAGCATTTT. It translates to CAWSTTTGGNQPQHF.

This chain links TRBV18 with TRBJ2-7; D not resolved. The CDR3 spans 15 residues. V was trimmed by 4 bases and J by 3 bases, leaving 16 bases between them. Germline V gene sequence: CDR1 KGHSH, CDR2 LQKENI. The DNA for the CDR3 is TGTGCCAGCTCACTTGGTGGGCCACTGAACTACGAGCAGTACTTC. Translation gives CASSLGGPLNYEQYF.

This chain's CDR3 is CASSQWRTEAFF. In DNA form, the CDR3 reads TGTGCCAGCAGCCAATGGCGCACTGAAGCTTTCTTT. This chain joins TRBV14 and TRBJ1-1; D gene uncertain. Germline V gene sequence: CDR1 SGHDN, CDR2 FVKESK. This CDR3 has 12 amino acids. Trimming took 2 bases from V and 4 from J, leaving 5 bases between them.

The chain carries TRBV5-1 and TRBJ2-1; TRBD2 aligns across 8 bases. CDR1 and CDR2 from the germline V gene are SGHRS and YFSETQ. V lost 1 base, J lost 6 bases, and 6 bases stayed unmatched. This CDR3 is 15 amino acids long. The CDR3, as DNA: TGCGCCAGCAGCTTGAGTCTAGCGGGCCCCAATGAGCAGTTCTTC. Translating it yields CASSLSLAGPNEQFF.

The CDR3 region has the DNA TGTGCCAGCAGCCGTAGTCGACAGGGGGCGATCATCTTCTACGAGCAGTACTTC. Translating it yields CASSRSRQGAIIFYEQYF. The chain joins TRBV21-1 to TRBJ2-7; the table's D call, TRBD1, has no DNA check behind it. TRBV21-1 is an annotated pseudogene. This CDR3 has 18 amino acids.

The V call is TRBV19, the J call TRBJ2-1; 7 positions agree with TRBD2. CDR3 length: 17 residues. Germline values: CDR1 LNHDA, CDR2 SQIVND (reference sequence). The V gene end was trimmed by 3 bases and the J gene end by 5 bases; junction bases not matched to a gene: 13. CDR3 coding DNA: TGTGCCAGTAGTATGCCTGCCGGCGGGAGACGGAACAATGAGCAGTTCTTC. Its translation: CASSMPAGGRRNNEQFF.

This rearrangement joins TRBV30 to TRBJ2-2, with D possibly TRBD2 on 5 matching bases. Germline V CDR1 and CDR2: GTSNPN, SVGIG (reference sequence). Trimming cost V 0 bases and J 3 bases, with 14 bases left between them. This CDR3 comprises 16 residues. CDR3: CAWSVWVGVYTGELFF. DNA for the CDR3: TGTGCCTGGAGTGTCTGGGTCGGGGTCTACACCGGGGAGCTGTTTTTT.

The CDR3: CASSQELRGMNTEAFF. The CDR3 nucleotides are TGTGCCAGCAGCCAAGAGTTGAGGGGGATGAACACTGAAGCTTTCTTT. This rearrangement joins TRBV4-2 to TRBJ1-1; D is perhaps TRBD1 (6 bases). The CDR3 sequence is 16 residues long. V was pared by 0 bases and J by 0 bases, with 11 bases between. Germline loops: CDR1 LGHNA, CDR2 YNFKEQ.